This T cell receptor (beta chain) is from a study of memory CD4+ T cells and cytomegalovirus serostatus. V was pared by 7 bases and J by 8 bases, with 5 bases of the junction left unmatched. Germline CDR1 reads SGHRS; CDR2 reads YFSETQ. CDR3 length equals 13 residues. There are a few counts of this clone. The sort gate was single viable CD3+CD4+CD8-CD45RO+ cells for memory CD4+ T cells. Methods used by the authors: Out-of-frame sequences were removed, leaving a few million distinct TCRbeta sequences. Profiled with immunoSEQ multiplex PCR; TCRdb holds only in-frame clones, not every one. The DNA was the basis for D and trimming; V, J and clone size are from that table. The data contain about 64,000 clones, over 60% of them seen just once; the ten biggest clones take up approximately 0.81%.

The sample was memory CD4+ T cells from blood. V gene TRBV5-1 combines with J gene TRBJ1-6; 8 bases map to TRBD1. The sequence derives from an adult in good health and CMV-seronegative. DNA for the CDR3: TGCGCCAGCTCCGGACAGGGCGATTCACCCCTCCACTTT. It yields the protein CASSGQGDSPLHF. Filled out from reference TRBV5-1 and TRBJ1-6, the complete variable domain reads KAGVTQTPRYLIKTRGQQVTLSCSPISGHRSVSWYQQTPGQGLQFLFEYFSETQRNKGNFPGRFSGRQFSNSRSEMNVSTLELGDSALYLCASSGQGDSPLHFGNGTRLTVT.